This T cell receptor (beta chain) originates from a study of cytomegalovirus exposure and HLA in healthy donors. This CDR3 comprises 15 residues. The germline CDR1 and CDR2 sequences are SGHRS and YFSETQ. J gave up 4 bases and V 3 bases, and 8 bases lay outside the gene matches. Remarks on this clone: Its specificity is unknown.

The donors were members of the 120-subject validation cohort (separate from the approximately 670-subject first cohort). Study observations and caveats: A few chains linked to CMV were shown in vitro to be specific for CMV antigens. Whilst most TCR sequences proved rare, a subset of public TCRs occurred across many donors.

This table comes from immunoSEQ multiplex PCR, and its TCRdb copy is limited to in-frame clones, with some not included. The table records 250,000 to 400,000 clones, 70% to 90% of them present only once. The chain links TRBV5-1 to TRBJ2-5; the match to TRBD1 covers 8 bases. The sequencing input was PBMCs. The receptor was isolated from a man aged 30 to 39 in good health and CMV-seronegative. The DNA for the CDR3 is TGCGCCAGCAGCTACCCCTGGACAGGGTTAGAGACCCAGTACTTC. It is translated as CASSYPWTGLETQYF.